A single sample gave rise to the 20 T cell receptor beta chains below, sequenced in a study of shared clonotypes between healthy human individuals (dated by TCRdb to about 2020). The protocol used for the library was the immunoSEQ multiplex PCR assay. TCRdb's version of the immuneACCESS table is confined to in-frame rearrangements and falls short of the full clone set. An unresolved V gene accounts for under half of the shortfall where checked; the remainder is of unknown origin. The sample table contains around 750,000 clones; only one count was recorded for approximately 74% of them. The ten biggest clones cover about 1.8% of the sample. Source material: memory CD4+ T cells sorted from blood. The cell subset or site label, read with the paper, signifies: CD45RA-negative fraction. All receptors derive from a woman under 40 in good health.

The gene calls are TRBV11-2 and TRBJ1-3, with D tentatively TRBD1 (6 bases). Trimming pared 5 bases from V and 0 bases from J, leaving 14 bases between. The germline V gene encodes CDR1 SGHAT and CDR2 FQNNGV. This CDR3 is built from 16 residues. CDR3 in DNA: TGTGCCAGCAGCACGACAGGAGTCAACTCTGGAAACACCATATATTTT. Residues: CASSTTGVNSGNTIYF.

J is TRBJ2-5 and V is TRBV29-1; D uncertain. Trimming left V 5 bases short and J 5 bases short, with 12 bases between. The CDR3 runs 12 residues. CDR1 is SQVTM and CDR2 is ANQGSEA in the germline V gene. The CDR3 DNA follows: TGCAGCGTTTTGGGGATAGGGGAGACCCAGTACTTC. It specifies CSVLGIGETQYF.

This chain connects TRBV27 to TRBJ2-7, with D possibly being TRBD2 (6 bases). V lost 7 bases to trimming and J lost 0 bases, with 16 bases between them. Germline CDR1 and CDR2: MNHEY and SMNVEV (reference sequence). The CDR3 runs to 15 residues. The chain's CDR3 is CASTQRGLSSYEQYF. The CDR3 DNA reads as TGTGCCAGCACTCAACGGGGACTCAGCTCCTACGAGCAGTACTTC.

The chain combines TRBV5-4 with TRBJ1-5, with D perhaps matching TRBD1 (6 bases). Germline CDR1 is SGHNT and CDR2 is YYREEE (reference sequence). CDR3 size: 15 residues. V gave up 0 bases and J gave up 5 bases, with 12 bases separating them. CDR3: CASSLGGRLDQPQHF. The CDR3 DNA is TGTGCCAGCAGCTTGGGGGGGCGGTTGGATCAGCCCCAGCATTTT.

The J gene is TRBJ2-5, the V gene TRBV5-4; 12 positions agree with TRBD2. The germline V gene has CDR1 SGHNT and CDR2 YYREEE (reference sequence). V shed 5 bases and J 5 bases; nucleotides not matched to a gene: 4. The CDR3 runs to 14 residues. CDR3 sequence reads: CASRTGTSGETQYF. The CDR3 region has the DNA TGTGCCAGCAGAACCGGGACTAGCGGGGAGACCCAGTACTTC.

The chain links TRBV27 to TRBJ1-4; 7 bases are a match to TRBD1. Germline V gene data show CDR1 as MNHEY and CDR2 as SMNVEV (reference sequence). The CDR3 has 14 amino acids. V was clipped by 5 bases and J by 8 bases; unmatched bases: 8. CDR3 region: CASSPIQGREKLFF. The CDR3 DNA is TGTGCCAGCAGTCCTATACAGGGGAGGGAAAAACTGTTTTTT.

This rearrangement joins TRBV5-1 to TRBJ2-2; 11 nucleotides agree with TRBD2. Germline CDR1 and CDR2: SGHRS and YFSETQ. The CDR3 has 15 amino acids. Trimming at V came to 2 bases and at J to 6 bases, leaving 3 bases not matched to a gene. Here the CDR3 reads CASSLTSGRSGELFF. The DNA of the CDR3 is TGCGCCAGCAGCTTAACTAGCGGGAGATCCGGGGAGCTGTTTTTT.

This clone was seen a few times. The J gene is TRBJ1-2, the V gene TRBV19, with D perhaps matching TRBD1 (6 bases). Per germline, CDR1 LNHDA and CDR2 SQIVND (reference sequence). The germline V and J ends were trimmed by 2 bases and 6 bases, with 13 bases remaining between them. The CDR3 consists of 14 residues. The CDR3 DNA sequence: TGTGCCAGTAGTATATTCCGACAGGCGGATGGCTACACCTTC. It translates to CASSIFRQADGYTF.

J is TRBJ2-5 and V is TRBV28, with D tentatively TRBD2 (5 bases). Trimming left V 2 bases short and J 10 bases short, with 14 bases between. CDR3 size: 13 residues. CDR1 is MDHEN and CDR2 is SYDVKM in the germline V gene. CDR3 sequence (DNA): TGTGCCAGCAGTTTAGTAGCGACCGAGGTCCAGTACTTC. It is translated as CASSLVATEVQYF. Filled out from reference TRBV28 and TRBJ2-5, the complete variable domain reads DVKVTQSSRYLVKRTGEKVFLECVQDMDHENMFWYRQDPGLGLRLIYFSYDVKMKEKGDIPEGYSVSREKKERFSLILESASTNQTSMYLCASSLVATEVQYFGPGTRLLVL.

This rearrangement joins TRBV28 to TRBJ1-3; tentative D call: TRBD1 (6 bases). The germline gives CDR1 MDHEN, CDR2 SYDVKM. The CDR3 sequence is 16 residues long. Trimming stripped 2 bases from V and 0 bases from J, with 11 bases between. The CDR3 DNA reads as TGTGCCAGCAGTTTAGGGGGGGCCTCCTCTGGAAACACCATATATTTT. This encodes CASSLGGASSGNTIYF.

This clone was detected only once. The chain is built from TRBV18 and TRBJ1-1; possible D gene TRBD1, 6 bases. V was cut by 3 bases and J by 6 bases, with 11 bases left in between. Germline loops: CDR1 KGHSH, CDR2 LQKENI. The CDR3 extends over 13 amino acids. The CDR3 region has the DNA TGTGCCAGCTCACCCAAACAGGGATCTGAAGCTTTCTTT. Protein product: CASSPKQGSEAFF.

The genes are TRBV15 and TRBJ2-7, with no clear D. Germline V gives CDR1 LNHNV, CDR2 YYDKDF (reference sequence). The CDR3 has 14 amino acids. Between the trimmed V and J ends, which lost 0 bases and 3 bases, there was a span of 9 bases. Here the CDR3 reads CATSRDRGDYEQYF. Here the CDR3 DNA reads TGTGCCACCAGCAGAGATCGTGGGGACTACGAGCAGTACTTC.

The chain is built from TRBV5-1 and TRBJ2-7, with D hard to call. Germline CDR1 is SGHRS and CDR2 is YFSETQ. Between the trimmed V and J ends, which lost 0 bases and 6 bases, there was a span of 13 bases. This CDR3 is 14 amino acids long. CDR3 nucleotides: TGCGCCAGCAGCTTGGCGACCGTGGGTCTCGAGCAGTACTTC. Protein product: CASSLATVGLEQYF.

J is TRBJ2-4 and V is TRBV10-2, with TRBD2 matching over 8 bases. The J segment lost 7 bases and the V segment lost 4 bases, leaving 3 bases of the junction unmatched. The CDR3 runs to 13 residues. Germline lookup yields CDR1 WSHSY and CDR2 SAAADI. The CDR3 sequence is CASSGSSGNIQYF. DNA of the CDR3: TGCGCCAGCAGTGGCTCTAGCGGGAACATTCAGTACTTC.

The rearrangement uses TRBV28 and TRBJ1-1; 8 bases agree with TRBD1. There are 15 residues in the CDR3. V trimming: 6 bases; J trimming: 2 bases; junction bases outside the gene matches: 8. CDR1 MDHEN and CDR2 SYDVKM come from the germline V gene. The CDR3 nucleotides read TGTGCCAGCAGAAAAAACAGGGGGATCAACACTGAAGCTTTCTTT. Residues: CASRKNRGINTEAFF.

Notes on this clone: A clone one base away is much larger, so this may be a read error. This CDR3 is also generated by other DNA sequences in the sample. The CDR3 sequence is CASSGQTYEQYF. As DNA, the CDR3 is TGTGCCAGCAGTGGACAGACCTACGAGCAGTACTTC. The chain carries TRBV2 and TRBJ2-5; D perhaps matches TRBD1 (5 bases). The J call is uncertain, as TRBJ2-7 better fits the DNA end. The CDR3 has 12 amino acids. Germline values: CDR1 SNHLY, CDR2 FYNNEI.

The V call is TRBV28, the J call TRBJ2-3; TRBD1 matches at 10 bases. V dropped 2 bases and J dropped 3; count of bases not matched to a gene: 5. The V gene's germline CDR1 is MDHEN and CDR2 SYDVKM. This CDR3 is 16 amino acids long. The CDR3 DNA is TGTGCCAGCAGTTTACAGGGACAGGGGTTGACAGATACGCAGTATTTT. This gives the protein CASSLQGQGLTDTQYF.

This chain links TRBV18 with TRBJ1-3, with 7 nucleotides matching TRBD1. The CDR3 loop spans 20 amino acids. CDR1 KGHSH and CDR2 LQKENI come from the germline V gene. V lost 2 bases, J lost 1 base, and 17 bases stayed unmatched. The CDR3 sequence is CASSPVWDSLAAPSGNTIYF. The CDR3, as DNA: TGTGCCAGCTCACCAGTTTGGGACAGCCTAGCCGCTCCTTCTGGAAACACCATATATTTT. Using reference TRBV18 and TRBJ1-3 for the parts outside the CDR3, the full variable domain is NAGVMQNPRHLVRRRGQEARLRCSPMKGHSHVYWYRQLPEEGLKFMVYLQKENIIDESGMPKERFSAEFPKEGPSILRIQQVVRGDSAAYFCASSPVWDSLAAPSGNTIYFGEGSWLTVV.

In the case of this clone: One end of the junction fails to match germline, which may point to a read error. J is TRBJ2-5 and V is TRBV4-1; 10 bases align to TRBD2. CDR1 is MGHRA and CDR2 is YSYEKL in the germline V gene. The CDR3 spans 18 residues. DNA of the CDR3: TGCGCTAGCAGCCCTGATAGTGCTCTAGCGGGAGTCGGGGAGACCCAGTACTTC. Translation: CASSPDSALAGVGETQYF.

The rearrangement uses TRBV14 and TRBJ1-2, with TRBD1 as a possible D gene (5 bases). Trimming removed 2 bases from V and 8 bases from J, with 12 bases in between. Germline V CDR1 and CDR2: SGHDN, FVKESK. There are 13 residues in the CDR3. The CDR3 sequence is CASSQTQGYGYTF. Written as DNA, the CDR3 is TGTGCCAGCAGCCAAACCCAGGGTTACGGCTACACCTTC.